A single sample is the source of the 2 T cell receptor beta chains below, sequenced in a study of blood T cell repertoires in COVID-19. Sequenced by immunoSEQ multiplex PCR; TCRdb stores in-frame clones only, minus some. The sample lists 110,000 or so clones; 88% were seen once. Sequencing was done on a sample of peripheral blood. Receptors were obtained from a human donor in a cohort sampled during active COVID-19.

The CDR3 DNA reads TGTGCCAGCAGTTCACAGTCTTATGGCTACACCTTC. Its translation: CASSSQSYGYTF. The chain recombines TRBV6-2 or TRBV6-3 with TRBJ1-2; D not resolved. The germline V gene has CDR1 MNHEY and CDR2 SVGEGT. The germline V and J ends were trimmed by 4 bases and 5 bases, with 8 bases remaining between them. The CDR3 runs to 12 residues.

The V and J genes are TRBV10-3 and TRBJ2-5; 8 nucleotides match TRBD1. CDR1 is ENHRY, CDR2 SYGVKD, per germline. CDR3 length equals 18 residues. V shed 3 bases, J shed 2 bases, and the junction held 14 bases outside the gene matches. This CDR3 reads CAISDPITPQGGQETQYF. For the CDR3, the DNA is TGTGCCATCAGTGACCCCATAACCCCACAGGGGGGACAAGAGACCCAGTACTTC.